Detailed here is one TCR beta chain. This entry is derived from a study of control samples from healthy donors and cancer patients. The repertoire was sequenced with immunoSEQ multiplex PCR; TCRdb's copy has only in-frame clones and lacks some. The sample contains approximately 100,000 clones, 92% of which appear only once. The length of the CDR3 is 14 residues. Germline loops: CDR1 LNHDA, CDR2 SQIVND (reference sequence). J was trimmed by 4 bases and V by 7 bases; bases with no gene match: 9. This clonotype originated in a human donor in good health. The donor label of this sample is uncertain. The sample taken for sequencing was blood. V gene TRBV19 combines with J gene TRBJ1-1, with 7 bases that match TRBD1. For the CDR3, the DNA is TGTGCCAGTAACCCGACAGGGTTAGGCACTGAAGCTTTCTTT. As protein: CASNPTGLGTEAFF.